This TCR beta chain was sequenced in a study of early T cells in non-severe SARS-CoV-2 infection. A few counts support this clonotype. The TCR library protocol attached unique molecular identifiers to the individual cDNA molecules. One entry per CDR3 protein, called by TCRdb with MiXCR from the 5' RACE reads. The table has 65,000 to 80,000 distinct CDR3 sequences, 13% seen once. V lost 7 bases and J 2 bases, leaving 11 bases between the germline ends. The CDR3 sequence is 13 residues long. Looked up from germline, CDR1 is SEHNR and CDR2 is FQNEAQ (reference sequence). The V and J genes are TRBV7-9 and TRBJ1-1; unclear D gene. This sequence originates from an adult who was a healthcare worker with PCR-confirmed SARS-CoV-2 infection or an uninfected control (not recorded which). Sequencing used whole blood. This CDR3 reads CASTQTVNTEAFF. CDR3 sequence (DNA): TGTGCCAGCACCCAAACAGTTAACACTGAAGCTTTCTTT.